Below are 19 T cell receptor beta chains sequenced from a single sample in a study of Ad26.COV2.S vaccination and SARS-CoV-2 variants. Treatment in this sample: around 19 received Ad26.COV2.S at low or high dose, single or two shots; 5 received placebo; per-sample allocation not given. The samples were gathered on day 63 after the first injection of vaccine or placebo. Profiled with immunoSEQ multiplex PCR; TCRdb holds only in-frame clones, not every one. This table holds 430,000 or so clones, over 75% found once. This sample comprised peripheral blood, obtained in a trial of Ad26.COV2.S vaccine versus placebo. The receptors here all came from a person between 18 and 60 years old who received the Ad26.COV2.S COVID-19 vaccine or a placebo.

The rearrangement links TRBV3-1 (or the pseudogene TRBV3-2) to TRBJ2-4; D is ambiguous. V was clipped by 6 bases and J by 7 bases, with 13 bases between them. Germline V lookup: CDR1 LGHDT, CDR2 YNNKEL (reference sequence). The CDR3 contains 13 residues. CDR3 coding DNA: TGTGCCAGCAGTATGGTGGCTGGGAACATTCAGTACTTC. As protein: CASSMVAGNIQYF.

In its sample, this clone was seen a few times. V gene TRBV7-2 combines with J gene TRBJ2-7; 9 nucleotides line up with TRBD2. The germline CDR1 and CDR2 sequences are SGHTA and FQGNSA. This CDR3 is 15 amino acids long. The V segment lost 3 bases and the J segment 7 bases; nucleotides outside the gene matches: 10. CDR3 amino acids: CASSLAPSGTGEQYF. CDR3 DNA sequence: TGTGCCAGCAGCTTGGCTCCTAGCGGGACTGGAGAGCAGTACTTC.

The V call is TRBV7-8, the J call TRBJ2-7, with 13 bases aligning to TRBD2. There are 15 residues in the CDR3. Losses at the gene ends were 4 bases for V and 6 bases for J; bases not matched to a gene: 6. Germline CDR1 and CDR2: SGHVS and FQNEAQ. The CDR3 loop reads CASSSRTSGSGEQYF. DNA of the CDR3: TGTGCCAGCAGCTCTCGGACTAGCGGGAGCGGCGAGCAGTACTTC. Full variable domain (rest looked up from reference TRBV7-8 and TRBJ2-7): GAGVSQSPRYKVAKRGQDVALRCDPISGHVSLFWYQQALGQGPEFLTYFQNEAQLDKSGLPSDRFFAERPEGSVSTLKIQRTQQEDSAVYLCASSSRTSGSGEQYFGPGTRLTVT.

This chain uses TRBV13 with TRBJ1-1, with TRBD1 matching 8 bases. CDR3 length equals 13 residues. The V gene end was trimmed by 0 bases and the J gene end by 6 bases; junction bases not matched to a gene: 0. Germline V lookup: CDR1 PRHDT, CDR2 FYEKMQ (reference sequence). Here the CDR3 reads CASSLGQGAEAFF. In nucleotides, the CDR3 is TGTGCCAGCAGCTTAGGACAGGGGGCTGAAGCTTTCTTT.

V usage is TRBV6-2 or TRBV6-3 and J usage is TRBJ2-2, with D tentatively TRBD1 (6 bases). Per the germline V gene, CDR1 is MNHEY and CDR2 is SVGEGT. The V end lost 2 bases, the J end lost 4 bases, and 11 bases lay between the germline ends. The CDR3 consists of 15 residues. CDR3 DNA: TGTGCCAGCAGTTACGGCCCACAGGGCACCGGGGAGCTGTTTTTT. Protein product: CASSYGPQGTGELFF.

V is TRBV10-3 and J is TRBJ2-1; 12 bases are shared with TRBD2. The CDR3 runs to 13 residues. Unmatched junction bases numbered 5, after V lost 10 bases and J lost 7 bases. Germline V gene sequence: CDR1 ENHRY, CDR2 SYGVKD. The CDR3 nucleotides read TGTGCCACCATACTAGCGGGAGGAAATGAGCAGTTCTTC. Its protein product is CATILAGGNEQFF.

The chain recombines TRBV18 with TRBJ2-7, with 8 bases matching TRBD1. With 3 bases clipped from V and 5 bases from J, the junction kept 6 bases outside the gene matches. CDR3 length: 14 residues. CDR1 KGHSH and CDR2 LQKENI come from the germline V gene. CDR3 nucleotide sequence: TGTGCCAGCTCACCTCTCGACAGGGGCCACGAGCAGTACTTC. Translated: CASSPLDRGHEQYF.

The chain couples TRBV2 to TRBJ2-7, with 7 bases aligning to TRBD2. Germline V gene lookup returns CDR1 SNHLY and CDR2 FYNNEI. This CDR3 is built from 13 residues. The V segment lost 10 bases and the J segment 3 bases; nucleotides outside the gene matches: 9. In DNA form, the CDR3 reads TGTGCCATCTCCGGGAGGCAGGGCTACGAGCAGTACTTC. It is translated as CAISGRQGYEQYF.

V usage is TRBV5-4 and J usage is TRBJ2-1; 10 bases align to TRBD2. The ends lost 1 base at V and 4 bases at J; junction bases unmatched: 2. Germline V gives CDR1 SGHNT, CDR2 YYREEE (reference sequence). The CDR3 consists of 15 residues. CDR3 DNA sequence: TGTGCCAGCAGCTTGACTAGCGGGAAGTACAATGAGCAGTTCTTC. It encodes CASSLTSGKYNEQFF.

CDR3: CAISGRLAQNYEQYF. The CDR3 region has the DNA TGTGCCATCAGTGGAAGACTAGCGCAAAACTACGAGCAGTACTTC. The rearrangement uses TRBV10-3 and TRBJ2-7; 8 bases map to TRBD2. V was clipped by 4 bases and J by 3 bases; unmatched bases: 8. The germline CDR1 and CDR2 sequences are ENHRY and SYGVKD. This CDR3 has 15 amino acids.

The V call is TRBV3-1 (or the pseudogene TRBV3-2), the J call TRBJ1-5; D is unresolved. Trimming pared 0 bases from V and 1 base from J, leaving 4 bases between. The length of the CDR3 is 14 residues. Germline CDR1 LGHDT, CDR2 YNNKEL (reference sequence). This CDR3 is CASSQEGSNQPQHF. The CDR3 DNA reads TGTGCCAGCAGCCAAGAAGGGAGCAATCAGCCCCAGCATTTT.

This chain links TRBV6-5 with TRBJ1-1, with a possible D match to TRBD1 (6 bases). The germline gives CDR1 MNHEY, CDR2 SVGAGI. Trimming took off 8 bases at V and 4 bases at J, with 17 bases between the two ends. This CDR3 spans 14 amino acids. The CDR3 sequence: CASGYRATRTEAFF. CDR3 in DNA: TGTGCCAGCGGATACAGGGCAACACGCACTGAAGCTTTCTTT.

The chain combines TRBV14 with TRBJ2-7; D remains unclear. Germline assignment: CDR1 SGHDN and CDR2 FVKESK. CDR3 length equals 14 residues. Trimming removed 1 base at V and 7 bases at J, with 14 bases between. The CDR3 here is CASSQGVQFREQYF. In DNA, the CDR3 is TGTGCCAGCAGCCAAGGGGTTCAGTTCAGAGAGCAGTACTTC. Full variable domain (rest looked up from reference TRBV14 and TRBJ2-7): EAGVTQFPSHSVIEKGQTVTLRCDPISGHDNLYWYRRVMGKEIKFLLHFVKESKQDESGMPNNRFLAERTGGTYSTLKVQPAELEDSGVYFCASSQGVQFREQYFGPGTRLTVT.

This chain uses TRBV3-1 (or the pseudogene TRBV3-2) with TRBJ1-2; 9 bases are shared with TRBD1. CDR3 size: 14 residues. The V segment lost 5 bases and the J segment 8 bases; nucleotides outside the gene matches: 9. CDR1 is LGHDT and CDR2 is YNNKEL in the germline V gene (reference sequence). The CDR3 is CASSYGTGTRGYTF. The CDR3, as DNA: TGTGCCAGCAGCTACGGGACAGGGACACGGGGCTACACCTTC.

This sequence joins TRBV7-3 and TRBJ1-1; 7 bases align to TRBD1. CDR1 and CDR2 (germline): SGHTA, FQGTGA. V shed 3 bases and J 6 bases; nucleotides not matched to a gene: 7. The CDR3 runs to 14 residues. DNA for the CDR3: TGTGCCAGCAGCTTGAACCCAGGGGGACCTGAAGCTTTCTTT. Residues: CASSLNPGGPEAFF.

This clone is a singleton in its sample. The chain has TRBV27 and TRBJ2-2, with a possible D match to TRBD1 (5 bases). From germline, CDR1 is MNHEY and CDR2 SMNVEV (reference sequence). Trimming cost V 5 bases and J 4 bases, with 8 bases left between them. This CDR3 has 13 amino acids. The CDR3 DNA sequence: TGTGCCAGCAGTCGCCAGGGCACCGGGGAGCTGTTTTTT. Protein sequence: CASSRQGTGELFF.

The chain links TRBV5-1 to TRBJ1-4; no clear D. V shed 5 bases and J shed 8 bases, with 7 bases lying between them. Germline CDR1 and CDR2: SGHRS and YFSETQ. The CDR3 contains 11 residues. CDR3 region: CASREGEKLFF. The CDR3 coding sequence is TGCGCCAGCAGAGAAGGCGAAAAACTGTTTTTT.

For the CDR3, the DNA is TGTGCCAGCAGTTACGGGGGGATTGATCAGCCCCAGCATTTT. Its translation: CASSYGGIDQPQHF. The chain employs TRBV6-5 and TRBJ1-5; TRBD1 might be the D (5 bases). With 2 bases removed from V and 5 bases from J, the gap between germline ends came to 10 bases. Germline V gene data show CDR1 as MNHEY and CDR2 as SVGAGI. This CDR3 region has 14 residues.

V usage is TRBV12-3 or TRBV12-4 and J usage is TRBJ2-1; 8 bases are a match to TRBD2. V gave up 4 bases and J gave up 6 bases; unmatched junction bases: 2. This CDR3 is built from 13 residues. CDR3 sequence: CASSWTSPNEQFF. DNA for the CDR3: TGTGCCAGCAGTTGGACTAGCCCCAATGAGCAGTTCTTC.